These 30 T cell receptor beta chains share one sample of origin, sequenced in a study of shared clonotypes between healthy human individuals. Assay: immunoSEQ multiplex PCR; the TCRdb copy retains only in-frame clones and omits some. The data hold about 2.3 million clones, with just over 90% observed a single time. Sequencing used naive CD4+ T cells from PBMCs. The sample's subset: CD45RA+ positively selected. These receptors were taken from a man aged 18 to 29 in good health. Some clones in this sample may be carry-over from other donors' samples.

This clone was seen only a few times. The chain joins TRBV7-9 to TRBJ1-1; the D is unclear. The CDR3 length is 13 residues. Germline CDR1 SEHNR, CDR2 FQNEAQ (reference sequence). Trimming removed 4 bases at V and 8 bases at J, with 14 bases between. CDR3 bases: TGTGCCAGCAGCTCTACAGCCCCCCGAGAAGCTTTCTTT. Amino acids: CASSSTAPREAFF.

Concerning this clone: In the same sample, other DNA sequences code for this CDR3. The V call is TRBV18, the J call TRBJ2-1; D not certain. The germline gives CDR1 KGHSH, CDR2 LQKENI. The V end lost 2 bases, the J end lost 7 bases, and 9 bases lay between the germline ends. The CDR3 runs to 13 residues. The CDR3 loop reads CASSPGADNEQFF. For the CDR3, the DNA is TGTGCCAGCTCACCAGGCGCCGATAATGAGCAGTTCTTC.

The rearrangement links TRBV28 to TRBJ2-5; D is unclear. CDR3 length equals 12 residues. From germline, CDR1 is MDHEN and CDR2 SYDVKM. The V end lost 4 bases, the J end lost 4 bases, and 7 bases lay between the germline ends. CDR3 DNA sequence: TGTGCCAGCAGTTGGGTGGGAGAGACCCAGTACTTC. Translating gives CASSWVGETQYF.

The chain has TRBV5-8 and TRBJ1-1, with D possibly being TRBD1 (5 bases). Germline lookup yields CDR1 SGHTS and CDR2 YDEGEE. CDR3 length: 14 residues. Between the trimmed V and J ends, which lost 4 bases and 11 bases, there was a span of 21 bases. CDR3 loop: CASSTRTGQGAAFF. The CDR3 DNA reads TGTGCCAGCAGCACGCGGACGGGCCAGGGAGCGGCTTTCTTT.

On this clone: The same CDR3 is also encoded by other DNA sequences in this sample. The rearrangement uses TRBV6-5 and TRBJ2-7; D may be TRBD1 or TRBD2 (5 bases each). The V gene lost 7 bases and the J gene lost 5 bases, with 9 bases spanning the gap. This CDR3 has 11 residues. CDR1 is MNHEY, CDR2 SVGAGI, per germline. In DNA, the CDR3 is TGTGCCAGCACCCAGGGAGACGAGCAGTACTTC. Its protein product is CASTQGDEQYF.

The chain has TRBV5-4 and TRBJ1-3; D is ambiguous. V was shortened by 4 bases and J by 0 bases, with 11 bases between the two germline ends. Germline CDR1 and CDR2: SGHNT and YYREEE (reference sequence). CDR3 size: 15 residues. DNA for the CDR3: TGTGCCAGCAGCCCCATGAGAGGCTCTGGAAACACCATATATTTT. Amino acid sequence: CASSPMRGSGNTIYF.

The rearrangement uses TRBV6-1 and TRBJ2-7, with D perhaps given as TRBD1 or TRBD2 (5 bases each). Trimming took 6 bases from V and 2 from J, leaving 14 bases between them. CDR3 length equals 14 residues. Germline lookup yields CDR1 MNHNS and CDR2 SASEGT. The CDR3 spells CASRPGRATYEQYF. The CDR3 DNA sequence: TGTGCCAGCAGGCCGGGACGGGCTACCTACGAGCAGTACTTC.

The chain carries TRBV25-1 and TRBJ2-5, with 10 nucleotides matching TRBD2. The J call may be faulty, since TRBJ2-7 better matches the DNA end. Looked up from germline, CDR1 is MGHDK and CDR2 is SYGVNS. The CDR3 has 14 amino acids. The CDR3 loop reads CASSPGTSAYEQYF. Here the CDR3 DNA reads TGTGCCAGCAGTCCCGGGACTAGCGCTTACGAGCAGTACTTC.

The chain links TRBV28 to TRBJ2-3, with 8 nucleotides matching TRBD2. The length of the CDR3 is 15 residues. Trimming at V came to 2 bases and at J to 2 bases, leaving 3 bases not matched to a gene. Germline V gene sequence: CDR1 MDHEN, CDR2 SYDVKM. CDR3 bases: TGTGCCAGCAGTTTAGGGGGACTAGTCACAGATACGCAGTATTTT. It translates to CASSLGGLVTDTQYF.

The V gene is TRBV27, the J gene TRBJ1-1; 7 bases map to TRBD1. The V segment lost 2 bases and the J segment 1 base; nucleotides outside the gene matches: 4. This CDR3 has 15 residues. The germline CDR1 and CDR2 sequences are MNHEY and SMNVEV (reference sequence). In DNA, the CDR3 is TGTGCCAGCAGTTTAAACAGGGGTGGGAACACTGAAGCTTTCTTT. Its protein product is CASSLNRGGNTEAFF.

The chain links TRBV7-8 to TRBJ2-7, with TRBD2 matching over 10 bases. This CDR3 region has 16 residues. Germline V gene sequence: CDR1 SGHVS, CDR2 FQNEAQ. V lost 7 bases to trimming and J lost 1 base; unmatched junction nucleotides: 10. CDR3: CASTQGGTSASYEQYF. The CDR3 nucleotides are TGTGCCAGCACCCAGGGGGGGACTAGCGCTTCCTACGAGCAGTACTTC.

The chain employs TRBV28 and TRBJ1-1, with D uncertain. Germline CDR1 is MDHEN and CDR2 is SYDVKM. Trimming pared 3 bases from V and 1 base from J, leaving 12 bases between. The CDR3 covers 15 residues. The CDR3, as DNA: TGTGCCAGCAGTTTCGGAGGGATTGGGAACACTGAAGCTTTCTTT. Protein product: CASSFGGIGNTEAFF.

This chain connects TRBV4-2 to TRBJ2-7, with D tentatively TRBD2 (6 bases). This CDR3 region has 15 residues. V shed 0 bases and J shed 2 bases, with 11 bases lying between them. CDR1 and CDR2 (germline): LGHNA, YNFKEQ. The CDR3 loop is CASSQEWGEAYEQYF. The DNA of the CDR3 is TGTGCCAGCAGCCAAGAATGGGGGGAAGCCTACGAGCAGTACTTC.

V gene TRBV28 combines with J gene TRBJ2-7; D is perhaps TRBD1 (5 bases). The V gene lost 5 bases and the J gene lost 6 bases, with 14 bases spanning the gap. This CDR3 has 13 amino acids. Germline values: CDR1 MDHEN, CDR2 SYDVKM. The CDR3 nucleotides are TGTGCCAGCAGTCTGACAGTTCCGGGCGAGCAGTACTTC. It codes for CASSLTVPGEQYF.

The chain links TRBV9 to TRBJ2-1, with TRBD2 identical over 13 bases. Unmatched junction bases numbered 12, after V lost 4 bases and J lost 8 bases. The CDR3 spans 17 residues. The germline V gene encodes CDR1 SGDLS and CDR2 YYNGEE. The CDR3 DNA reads TGTGCCAGCAGCCTACAGGGACTAGCGGGAAGATCCTATGAGCAGTTCTTC. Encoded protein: CASSLQGLAGRSYEQFF.

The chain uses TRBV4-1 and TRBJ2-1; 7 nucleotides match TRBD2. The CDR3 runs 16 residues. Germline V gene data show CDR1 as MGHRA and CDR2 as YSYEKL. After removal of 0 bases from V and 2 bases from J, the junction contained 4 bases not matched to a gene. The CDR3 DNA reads TGCGCCAGCAGCCAAGAGTTCCTAGCGGCCTACAATGAGCAGTTCTTC. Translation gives CASSQEFLAAYNEQFF.

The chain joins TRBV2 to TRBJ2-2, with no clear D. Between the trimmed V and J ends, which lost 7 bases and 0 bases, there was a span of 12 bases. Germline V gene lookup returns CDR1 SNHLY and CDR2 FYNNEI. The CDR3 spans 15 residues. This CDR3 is CASTSYSPNTGELFF. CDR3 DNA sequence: TGTGCCAGCACATCTTACTCTCCGAACACCGGGGAGCTGTTTTTT.

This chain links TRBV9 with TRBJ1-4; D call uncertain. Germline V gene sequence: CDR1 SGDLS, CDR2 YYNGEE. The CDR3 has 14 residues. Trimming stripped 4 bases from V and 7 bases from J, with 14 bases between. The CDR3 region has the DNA TGTGCCAGCAGCTTGGACCGGACGGGTGAAAAACTGTTTTTT. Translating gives CASSLDRTGEKLFF.

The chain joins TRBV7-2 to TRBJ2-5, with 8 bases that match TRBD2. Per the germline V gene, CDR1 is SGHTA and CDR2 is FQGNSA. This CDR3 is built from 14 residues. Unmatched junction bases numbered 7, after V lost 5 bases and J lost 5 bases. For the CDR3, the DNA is TGTGCCAGCAGCCGGACTAGCTTTGGGGAGACCCAGTACTTC. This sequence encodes CASSRTSFGETQYF.

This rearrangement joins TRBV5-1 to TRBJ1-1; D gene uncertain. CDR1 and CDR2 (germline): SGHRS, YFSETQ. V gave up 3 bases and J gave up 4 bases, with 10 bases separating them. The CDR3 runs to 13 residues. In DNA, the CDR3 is TGCGCCAGCAGCTCAGCCCCGGGCACTGAAGCTTTCTTT. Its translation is CASSSAPGTEAFF. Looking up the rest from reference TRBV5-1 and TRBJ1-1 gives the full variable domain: KAGVTQTPRYLIKTRGQQVTLSCSPISGHRSVSWYQQTPGQGLQFLFEYFSETQRNKGNFPGRFSGRQFSNSRSEMNVSTLELGDSALYLCASSSAPGTEAFFGQGTRLTVV.

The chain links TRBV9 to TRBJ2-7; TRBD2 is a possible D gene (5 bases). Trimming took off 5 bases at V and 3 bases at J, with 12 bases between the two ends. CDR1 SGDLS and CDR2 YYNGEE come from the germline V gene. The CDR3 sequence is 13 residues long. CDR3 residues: CASRPQGSYEQYF. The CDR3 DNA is TGTGCCAGCAGACCTCAAGGGAGCTACGAGCAGTACTTC.

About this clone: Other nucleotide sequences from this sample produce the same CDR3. In DNA form, the CDR3 reads TGTGCCTGGAGTGTTGACGGGTCCACAGATACGCAGTATTTT. As protein: CAWSVDGSTDTQYF. V and J are TRBV30 and TRBJ2-3; D call uncertain. V was shortened by 0 bases and J by 2 bases, with 9 bases between the two germline ends. CDR3 length: 14 residues. From germline, CDR1 is GTSNPN and CDR2 SVGIG (reference sequence). The whole variable domain, filled in from reference TRBV30 and TRBJ2-3, reads SQTIHQWPATLVQPVGSPLSLECTVEGTSNPNLYWYRQAAGRGLQLLFYSVGIGQISSEVPQNLSASRPQDRQFILSSKKLLLSDSGFYLCAWSVDGSTDTQYFGPGTRLTVL.

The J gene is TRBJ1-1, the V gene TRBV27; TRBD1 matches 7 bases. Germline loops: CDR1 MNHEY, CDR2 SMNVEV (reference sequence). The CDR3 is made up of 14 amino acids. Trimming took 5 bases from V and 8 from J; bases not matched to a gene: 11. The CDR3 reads CASSLRQGRREAFF. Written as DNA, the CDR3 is TGTGCCAGCAGTCTAAGACAGGGAAGGAGGGAAGCTTTCTTT.

CDR3 residues: CSGRDLGNTQYF. DNA of the CDR3: TGCAGCGGACGGGACCTCGGGAATACGCAGTATTTT. The J gene is TRBJ2-3, the V gene TRBV29-1; D tentatively reads TRBD1 or TRBD2 (5 bases each). Germline assignment: CDR1 SQVTM and CDR2 ANQGSEA. Trimming removed 7 bases from V and 7 bases from J, with 15 bases in between. The CDR3 runs 12 residues.

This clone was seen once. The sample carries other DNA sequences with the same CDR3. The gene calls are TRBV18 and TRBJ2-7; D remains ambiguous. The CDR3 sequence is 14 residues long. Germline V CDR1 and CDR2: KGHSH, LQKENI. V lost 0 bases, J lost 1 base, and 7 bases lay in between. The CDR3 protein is CASSPPSQSYEQYF. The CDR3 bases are TGTGCCAGCTCACCACCCTCTCAATCCTACGAGCAGTACTTC.

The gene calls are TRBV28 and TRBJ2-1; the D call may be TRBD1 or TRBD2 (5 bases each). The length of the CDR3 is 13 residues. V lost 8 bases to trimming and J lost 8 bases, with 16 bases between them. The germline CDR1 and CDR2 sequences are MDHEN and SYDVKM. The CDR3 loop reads CASGTQRFDEQFF. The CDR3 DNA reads TGTGCCAGCGGGACCCAGAGGTTCGATGAGCAGTTCTTC.

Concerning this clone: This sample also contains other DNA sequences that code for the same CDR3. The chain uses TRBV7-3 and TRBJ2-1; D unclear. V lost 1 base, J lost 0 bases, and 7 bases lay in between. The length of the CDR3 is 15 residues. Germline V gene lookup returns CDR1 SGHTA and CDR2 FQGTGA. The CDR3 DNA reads TGTGCCAGCAGCTTAAAGGGCAGCTCCTACAATGAGCAGTTCTTC. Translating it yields CASSLKGSSYNEQFF.

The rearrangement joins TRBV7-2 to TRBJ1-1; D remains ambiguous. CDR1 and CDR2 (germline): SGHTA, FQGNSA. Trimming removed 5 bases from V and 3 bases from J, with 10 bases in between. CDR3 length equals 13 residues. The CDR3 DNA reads TGTGCCAGCAGCGCAAGGGCGGACACTGAAGCTTTCTTT. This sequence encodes CASSARADTEAFF. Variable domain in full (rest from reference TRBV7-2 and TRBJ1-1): GAGVSQSPSNKVTEKGKDVELRCDPISGHTALYWYRQSLGQGLEFLIYFQGNSAPDKSGLPSDRFSAERTGGSVSTLTIQRTQQEDSAVYLCASSARADTEAFFGQGTRLTVV.

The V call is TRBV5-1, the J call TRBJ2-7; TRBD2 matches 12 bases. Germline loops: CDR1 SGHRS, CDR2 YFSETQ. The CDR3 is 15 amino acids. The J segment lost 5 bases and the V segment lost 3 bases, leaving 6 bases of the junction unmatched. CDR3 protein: CASSSLAGGPNEQYF. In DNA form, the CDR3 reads TGCGCCAGCAGCTCCCTAGCGGGAGGGCCGAACGAGCAGTACTTC.

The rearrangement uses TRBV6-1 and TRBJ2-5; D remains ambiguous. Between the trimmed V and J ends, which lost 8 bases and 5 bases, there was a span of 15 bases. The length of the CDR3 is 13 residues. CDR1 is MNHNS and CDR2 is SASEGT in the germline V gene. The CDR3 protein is CASSLGLLETQYF. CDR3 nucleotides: TGTGCCAGCTCCCTCGGGTTACTCGAGACCCAGTACTTC.